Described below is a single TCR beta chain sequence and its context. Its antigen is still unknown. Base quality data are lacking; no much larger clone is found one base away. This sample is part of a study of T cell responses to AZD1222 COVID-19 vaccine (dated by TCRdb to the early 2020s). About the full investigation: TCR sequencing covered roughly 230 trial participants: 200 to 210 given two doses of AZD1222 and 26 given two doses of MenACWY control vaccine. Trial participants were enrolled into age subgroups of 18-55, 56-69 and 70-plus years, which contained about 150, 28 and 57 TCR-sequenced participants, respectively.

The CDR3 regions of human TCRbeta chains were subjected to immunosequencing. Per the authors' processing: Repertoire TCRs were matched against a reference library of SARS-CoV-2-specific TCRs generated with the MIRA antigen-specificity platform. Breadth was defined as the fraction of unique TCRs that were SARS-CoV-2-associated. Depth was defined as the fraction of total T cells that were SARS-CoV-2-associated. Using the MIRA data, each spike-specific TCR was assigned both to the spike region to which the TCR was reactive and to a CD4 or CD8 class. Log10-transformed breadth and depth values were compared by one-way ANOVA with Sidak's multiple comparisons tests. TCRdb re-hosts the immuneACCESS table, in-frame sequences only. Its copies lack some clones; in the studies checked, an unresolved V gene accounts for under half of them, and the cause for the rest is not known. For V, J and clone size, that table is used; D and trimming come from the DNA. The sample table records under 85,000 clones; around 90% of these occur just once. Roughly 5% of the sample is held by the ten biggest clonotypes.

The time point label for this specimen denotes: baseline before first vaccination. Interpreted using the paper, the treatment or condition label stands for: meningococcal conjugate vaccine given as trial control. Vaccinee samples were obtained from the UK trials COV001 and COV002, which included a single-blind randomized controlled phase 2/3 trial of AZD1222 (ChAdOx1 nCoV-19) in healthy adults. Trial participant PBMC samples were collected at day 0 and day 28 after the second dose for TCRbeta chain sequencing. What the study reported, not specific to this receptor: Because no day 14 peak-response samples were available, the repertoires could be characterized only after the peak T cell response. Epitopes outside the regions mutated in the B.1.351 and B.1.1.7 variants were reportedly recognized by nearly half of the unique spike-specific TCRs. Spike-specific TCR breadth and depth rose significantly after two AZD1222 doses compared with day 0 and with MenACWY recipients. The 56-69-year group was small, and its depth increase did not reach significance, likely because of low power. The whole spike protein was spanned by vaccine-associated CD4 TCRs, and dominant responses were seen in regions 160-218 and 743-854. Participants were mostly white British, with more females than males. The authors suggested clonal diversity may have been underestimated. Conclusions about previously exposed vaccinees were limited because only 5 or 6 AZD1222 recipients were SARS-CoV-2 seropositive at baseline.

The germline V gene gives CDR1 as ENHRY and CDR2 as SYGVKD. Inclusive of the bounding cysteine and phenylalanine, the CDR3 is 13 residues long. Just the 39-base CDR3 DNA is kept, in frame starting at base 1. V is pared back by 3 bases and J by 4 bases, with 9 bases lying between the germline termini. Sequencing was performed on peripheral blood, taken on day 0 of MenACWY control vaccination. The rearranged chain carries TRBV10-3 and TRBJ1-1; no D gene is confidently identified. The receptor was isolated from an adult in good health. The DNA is TGTGCCATCAGTGAAACAGCAGGCACTGAAGCTTTCTTT. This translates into CAISETAGTEAFF.